Included here is one T cell receptor beta chain sequence, with context. Its antigen is still unknown. The sample comes from a study of radiotherapy plus CTLA-4 blockade in lung cancer. Study context: Objective responses were documented in about 19% of patients, with disease control in about 29%.

Those patients who had chemo-refractory metastatic non-small-cell lung cancer were given focal radiation along with CTLA-4 blockade through ipilimumab. V lost 1 base and J lost 6, with 13 bases in between. The CDR3 is 15 amino acids. Germline V gene lookup returns CDR1 SGHTA and CDR2 FQGNSA. This table comes from immunoSEQ multiplex PCR, and its TCRdb copy is limited to in-frame clones, with some not included. The table lists 70,000 to 90,000 clones, around 84% of them singletons, with about 1% in the top ten. General study findings and limits: With interferon-beta, early dynamics of blood T cell clones were reported to best predict response. Blood-borne expansion of tumor-derived TCR clones followed radiotherapy plus ipilimumab.

The clonotype comes from a human donor with non-small cell lung cancer who had stable disease on radiotherapy plus ipilimumab. The input for sequencing was peripheral blood, taken from a patient treated with radiotherapy plus ipilimumab. This rearrangement joins TRBV7-2 to TRBJ2-1, with D possibly being TRBD2 (6 bases). DNA for the CDR3: TGTGCCAGCAGCTTAGATGCGGGACCATTCAATGAGCAGTTCTTC. Translating gives CASSLDAGPFNEQFF.